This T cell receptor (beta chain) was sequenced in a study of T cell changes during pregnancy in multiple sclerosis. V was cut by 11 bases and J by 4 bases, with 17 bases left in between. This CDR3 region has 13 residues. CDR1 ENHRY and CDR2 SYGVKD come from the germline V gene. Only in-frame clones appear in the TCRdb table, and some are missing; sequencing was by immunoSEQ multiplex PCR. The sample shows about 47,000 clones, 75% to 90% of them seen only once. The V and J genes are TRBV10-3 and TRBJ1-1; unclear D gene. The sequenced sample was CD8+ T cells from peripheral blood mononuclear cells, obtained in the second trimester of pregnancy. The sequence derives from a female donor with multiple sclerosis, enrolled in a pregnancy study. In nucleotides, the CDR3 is TGTGCCTCTGGAGTGGCAGACGCCACTGAAGCTTTCTTT. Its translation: CASGVADATEAFF.